The following is a T cell receptor (beta chain) sequence with its context. Its antigen remains unidentified. Researchers defined stable Graves' hyperthyroidism as no ophthalmopathy progression within 18 months. RNA transcripts yielded amplified TCR beta CDR3 regions. RT-PCR in the first round (using the HTBI primer set) targeted the TCR CDR3. Each CDR3 protein is one row after TCRdb ran MiXCR on the multiplex PCR reads. In the table there are about 590,000 distinct CDR3 sequences, around 14% of which are singletons. This sample is drawn from a study of T cells in Graves' hyperthyroidism and ophthalmopathy. Across the whole study: It was at initial diagnosis, before any treatment, that peripheral blood was collected.

The CDR3 runs to 14 residues. The V end lost 0 bases, the J end lost 7 bases, and 10 bases lay between the germline ends. The germline V gene encodes CDR1 LGHNA and CDR2 YNFKEQ. Study results and limitations: The authors' 13 V-J model separated ophthalmopathy from stable hyperthyroidism. Most thyroid clonotypes that were expanded above 0.001 also turned up in blood.

The clonotype was recovered from a woman aged 30 to 39 with Graves' hyperthyroidism. Material for sequencing was blood. V and J are TRBV4-2 and TRBJ2-1; D gene uncertain. In DNA, the CDR3 is TGTGCCAGCAGCCAAGATGGGCAGACAAATGAGCAGTTCTTC. It specifies CASSQDGQTNEQFF.